This entry is about one TCR beta chain. This CDR3 contains 14 residues. Germline assignment: CDR1 SGDLS and CDR2 YYNGEE. Unmatched junction bases numbered 2, after V lost 3 bases and J lost 4 bases. This sample was included in a study of technical replicates of blood from a handful of donors. The assay was immunoSEQ multiplex PCR, and TCRdb's table has in-frame clones only and misses some. This sample has around 100,000 clones, with more than 85% found just once. Input material: T cells isolated from PBMCs. The clonotype was recovered from a human donor in good health. The chain uses TRBV9 and TRBJ2-1; 9 nucleotides match TRBD2. CDR3 loop: CASSGTSVYNEQFF. The CDR3 nucleotides are TGTGCCAGCAGCGGGACTAGCGTATACAATGAGCAGTTCTTC.